Sequencing of this T cell receptor beta chain was carried out in a study of blood T cell repertoires in COVID-19. Overall study: Acute and convalescent COVID-19 samples came from the United States, Italy and Spain. T cells, B-cell-depleted T cells, or PBMCs supplied cDNA or gDNA.

Original data processing: Nucleated cell number was recorded as an estimate derived from reference gene primer amplification. Profiled with immunoSEQ multiplex PCR; TCRdb holds only in-frame clones, not every one. Clone size and V and J calls were adopted from that table, with D and trimming inferred from the DNA. The table shows about 400,000 clones, with around nine tenths occurring only once. The CDR3 spans 13 residues. Germline V gene data show CDR1 as SEHNR and CDR2 as FQNEAQ (reference sequence). The ends were cut back, 3 bases at V and 6 bases at J, with 11 bases in the middle. This TCR came from a human donor in a cohort sampled during active COVID-19. Specimen: peripheral blood. The chain employs TRBV7-9 and TRBJ1-1; D not certain. The CDR3 coding sequence is TGTGCCAGCAGCTTCCGGGTGGATGCTGAAGCTTTCTTT. Translation gives CASSFRVDAEAFF.